Shown below are 12 T cell receptor beta chains from a single sample sequenced in a study of CD8 T cells in Susac syndrome. RNA amounts of 0.5 to 1 ug underwent reverse transcription with random hexamers. TCRdb re-analysed the immunoSEQ multiplex PCR reads in MiXCR, keeping a single row per CDR3 protein. The table shows about 140,000 distinct CDR3 sequences, with approximately 95% occurring only once. Input material: CD4+ T cells from PBMCs. These receptors all stem from a human donor with Susac syndrome.

CDR3 DNA sequence: TGCAGCGTTGCATCCGGCAGGGCGACCACTGAAGCTTTCTTT. Protein: CSVASGRATTEAFF. The chain carries TRBV29-1 and TRBJ1-1; TRBD1 is a possible D gene (5 bases). The length of the CDR3 is 14 residues. Germline lookup yields CDR1 SQVTM and CDR2 ANQGSEA. V lost 4 bases, J lost 4 bases, and 16 bases lay in between.

CDR3 region: CASSSTRGGDTQYF. For the CDR3, the DNA is TGTGCCAGCAGCTCTACGAGGGGGGGAGATACGCAGTATTTT. The V and J genes are TRBV28 and TRBJ2-3, with TRBD2 as a possible D gene (7 bases). Germline V gene lookup returns CDR1 MDHEN and CDR2 SYDVKM. The V end was cut by 6 bases, the J end by 5 bases, with 15 bases between. CDR3 length: 14 amino acids.

The CDR3 region has the DNA TGTGCCAGCACCCACAACGGTCCACGCACAGATACGCAGTATTTT. Translation gives CASTHNGPRTDTQYF. The V call is TRBV7-9, the J call TRBJ2-3; D is ambiguous. The CDR3 totals 15 residues. Trimming removed 7 bases from V and 1 base from J, with 15 bases in between. CDR1 SEHNR and CDR2 FQNEAQ come from the germline V gene (reference sequence).

The chain joins TRBV20-1 to TRBJ2-7; 7 nucleotides match TRBD1. V trimming: 0 bases; J trimming: 2 bases; junction bases outside the gene matches: 16. Germline V gene sequence: CDR1 DFQATT, CDR2 SNEGSKA (reference sequence). The CDR3 length is 18 residues. CDR3 nucleotide sequence: TGCAGTGCTAGAGACCATGGTTCAGGGGGAGTTGCCCCCTACGAGCAGTACTTC. The encoded protein is CSARDHGSGGVAPYEQYF.

This chain connects TRBV18 to TRBJ1-4; D is possibly TRBD1 (6 bases). The germline V and J ends were trimmed by 3 bases and 1 base, with 9 bases remaining between them. Germline V CDR1 and CDR2: KGHSH, LQKENI. The CDR3 totals 15 residues. The CDR3 loop reads CASSPRTETNEKLFF. The CDR3 DNA sequence: TGTGCCAGCTCACCCCGGACAGAAACTAATGAAAAACTGTTTTTT.

This clonotype appeared a single time. The gene calls are TRBV20-1 and TRBJ2-3, with D possibly being TRBD1 (5 bases). Germline assignment: CDR1 DFQATT and CDR2 SNEGSKA (reference sequence). The V end was cut by 6 bases, the J end by 0 bases, with 13 bases between. The CDR3 contains 14 residues. CDR3 amino acids: CSAWGEASTDTQYF. The DNA for the CDR3 is TGCAGTGCCTGGGGCGAAGCCAGCACAGATACGCAGTATTTT.

The rearrangement links TRBV28 to TRBJ1-2; 9 bases fit TRBD1. Trimming took 5 bases from V and 4 from J; bases not matched to a gene: 11. The germline V gene encodes CDR1 MDHEN and CDR2 SYDVKM. The CDR3 is 16 residues long. In DNA form, the CDR3 reads TGTGCCAGCAGTGCCAATAACAGGGGGCAAGGCTATGGCTACACCTTC. Translation gives CASSANNRGQGYGYTF.

The genes are TRBV29-1 and TRBJ2-7, with 7 bases matching TRBD2. Unmatched junction bases numbered 5, after V lost 4 bases and J lost 2 bases. This CDR3 comprises 13 residues. From germline, CDR1 is SQVTM and CDR2 ANQGSEA. CDR3 in amino acids: CSVGAAGPYEQYF. DNA for the CDR3: TGCAGCGTTGGGGCAGCGGGGCCCTACGAGCAGTACTTC.

The V call is TRBV6-4, the J call TRBJ2-7; no definite D call. The V end was cut by 3 bases, the J end by 1 base, with 7 bases between. Germline V gene data show CDR1 as MRHNA and CDR2 as SNTAGT. CDR3 size: 13 residues. The CDR3 sequence: CASSDGPSYEQYF. In DNA form, the CDR3 reads TGTGCCAGCAGTGATGGGCCTTCCTACGAGCAGTACTTC.

The rearrangement links TRBV20-1 to TRBJ2-5; 12 nucleotides agree with TRBD2. Germline V CDR1 and CDR2: DFQATT, SNEGSKA (reference sequence). The ends lost 2 bases at V and 2 bases at J; junction bases unmatched: 3. This CDR3 region has 15 residues. Here the CDR3 DNA reads TGCAGTGCTAGAAGACTAGCGGGAGAACAAGAGACCCAGTACTTC. It is translated as CSARRLAGEQETQYF.

The chain combines TRBV29-1 with TRBJ2-2, with D perhaps TRBD1 (6 bases). This CDR3 is built from 13 residues. With 2 bases removed from V and 6 bases from J, the gap between germline ends came to 10 bases. The germline gives CDR1 SQVTM, CDR2 ANQGSEA. CDR3 DNA sequence: TGCAGCGTTGAAAGGGGGTCGGCCGGGGAGCTGTTTTTT. Protein: CSVERGSAGELFF.

This rearrangement joins TRBV12-3 or TRBV12-4 to TRBJ2-7; D uncertain. The ends were cut back, 8 bases at V and 3 bases at J, with 8 bases in the middle. The CDR3 is 11 residues long. As DNA, the CDR3 is TGTGCCAGCGGATCGAACTACGAGCAGTACTTC. Protein product: CASGSNYEQYF.